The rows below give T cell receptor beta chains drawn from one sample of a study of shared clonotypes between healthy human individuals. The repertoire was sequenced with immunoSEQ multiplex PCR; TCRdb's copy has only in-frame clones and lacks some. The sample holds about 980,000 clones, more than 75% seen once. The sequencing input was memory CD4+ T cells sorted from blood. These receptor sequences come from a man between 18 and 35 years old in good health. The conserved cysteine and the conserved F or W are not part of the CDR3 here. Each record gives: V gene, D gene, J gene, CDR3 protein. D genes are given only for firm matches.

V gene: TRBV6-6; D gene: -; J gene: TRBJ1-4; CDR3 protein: ASTLQGFATNEKLF
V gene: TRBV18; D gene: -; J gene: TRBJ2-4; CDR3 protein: ASSPPTGDVAKNIQY
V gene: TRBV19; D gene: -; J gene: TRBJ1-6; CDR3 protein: ASQQSLNSPLH
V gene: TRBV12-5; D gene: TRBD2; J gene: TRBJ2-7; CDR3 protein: ASGLPPGLRQY
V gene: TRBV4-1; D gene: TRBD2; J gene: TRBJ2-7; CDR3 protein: ASSRSGGETLEQY
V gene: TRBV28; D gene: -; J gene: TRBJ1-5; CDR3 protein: ASSPLHSNQPQH
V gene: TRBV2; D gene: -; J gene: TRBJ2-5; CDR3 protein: ASSESTVQETQY
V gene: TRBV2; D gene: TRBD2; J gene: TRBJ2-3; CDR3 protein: ASSDKRGGSSGFTDTQY
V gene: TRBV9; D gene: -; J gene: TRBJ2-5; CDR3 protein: ASSVATGLAQETQY
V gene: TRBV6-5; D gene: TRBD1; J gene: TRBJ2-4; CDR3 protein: ASSYSTGGRNIQY
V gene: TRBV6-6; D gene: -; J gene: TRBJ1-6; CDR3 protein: ASTQVRQGNSPLH
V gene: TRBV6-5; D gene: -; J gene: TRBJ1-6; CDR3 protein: ASRPPNKALH
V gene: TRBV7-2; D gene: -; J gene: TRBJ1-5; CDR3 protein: ASSLGRSQPQH
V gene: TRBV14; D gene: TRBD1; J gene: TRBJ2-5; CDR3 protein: ASSQGTGKTQY
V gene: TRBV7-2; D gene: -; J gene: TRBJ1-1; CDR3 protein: ASSLVSGLLNTEAF
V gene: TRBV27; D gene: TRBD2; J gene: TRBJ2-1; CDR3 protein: ASRGTSGSIGNEQF
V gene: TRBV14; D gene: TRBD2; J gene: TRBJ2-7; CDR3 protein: ASRRLAGEAYEQY
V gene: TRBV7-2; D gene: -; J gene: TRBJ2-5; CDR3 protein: ASSSYTETQY
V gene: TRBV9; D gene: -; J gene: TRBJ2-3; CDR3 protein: ASSPGTYSTDTQY
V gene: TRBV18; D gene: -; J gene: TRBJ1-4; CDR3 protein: ASSTLSGEKLF
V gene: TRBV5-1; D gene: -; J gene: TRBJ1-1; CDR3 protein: ASNSAGGLNTEAF
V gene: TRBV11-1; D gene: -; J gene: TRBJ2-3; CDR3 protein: ASSSAISDTQY
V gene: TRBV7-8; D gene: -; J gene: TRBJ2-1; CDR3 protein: ASSPPPEGSYNEQF
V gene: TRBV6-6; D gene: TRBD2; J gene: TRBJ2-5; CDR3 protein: ASSPREGQETQY
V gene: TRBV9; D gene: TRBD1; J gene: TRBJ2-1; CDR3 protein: ASSVADRGQGWNEQF
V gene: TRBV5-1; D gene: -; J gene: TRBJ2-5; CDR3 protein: ASREPGAQETQY
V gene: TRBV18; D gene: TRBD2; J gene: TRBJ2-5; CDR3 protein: ASSYGTSGMETQY